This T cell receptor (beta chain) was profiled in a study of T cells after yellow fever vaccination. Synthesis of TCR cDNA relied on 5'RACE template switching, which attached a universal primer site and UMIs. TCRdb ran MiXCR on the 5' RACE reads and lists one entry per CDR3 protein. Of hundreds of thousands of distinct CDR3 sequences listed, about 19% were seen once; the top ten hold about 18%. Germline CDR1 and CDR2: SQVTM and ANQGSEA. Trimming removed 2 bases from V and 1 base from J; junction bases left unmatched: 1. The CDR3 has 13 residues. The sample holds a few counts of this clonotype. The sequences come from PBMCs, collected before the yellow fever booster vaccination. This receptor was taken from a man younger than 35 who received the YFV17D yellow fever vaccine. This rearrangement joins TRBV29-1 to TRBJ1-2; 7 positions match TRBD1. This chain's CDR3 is CSVERDSNYGYTF. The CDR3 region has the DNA TGCAGCGTTGAAAGGGACAGTAACTATGGCTACACCTTC.